Following are 14 T cell receptor beta chains from one sample sequenced in a study of cytomegalovirus exposure and HLA in healthy donors. The PCR made use of 60 Vbeta and 13 Jbeta primers. Assay: immunoSEQ multiplex PCR; the TCRdb copy retains only in-frame clones and omits some. The sample consists of 120,000 to 150,000 clones, about 80% of them appearing once. The specimen was PBMCs. The receptors were gathered from a man between 40 and 49 years old in good health and CMV-seropositive.

The rearrangement joins TRBV30 to TRBJ1-2; the D is unclear. With 2 bases removed from V and 5 bases from J, the gap between germline ends came to 12 bases. Per germline, CDR1 GTSNPN and CDR2 SVGIG (reference sequence). The CDR3 covers 13 residues. The CDR3 DNA sequence: TGTGCCTGGAGTACTGCCAGGAATTATGGCTACACCTTC. Translation gives CAWSTARNYGYTF.

The genes are TRBV7-2 and TRBJ1-3, with D possibly matching TRBD1 (6 bases). From germline, CDR1 is SGHTA and CDR2 FQGNSA. V lost 4 bases, J lost 4 bases, and 14 bases lay in between. The length of the CDR3 is 15 residues. The CDR3 bases are TGTGCCAGCAGCTCTAACAGGGACGGGGGAAACACCATATATTTT. This gives the protein CASSSNRDGGNTIYF.

This clone was detected once. This rearrangement joins TRBV6-5 to TRBJ2-7, with no clear D. The V end was cut by 5 bases, the J end by 3 bases, with 14 bases between. Per germline, CDR1 MNHEY and CDR2 SVGAGI. The CDR3 covers 14 residues. CDR3 sequence (DNA): TGTGCCAGCAGTGAACGCGCGGAGCTCTACGAGCAGTACTTC. It yields the protein CASSERAELYEQYF.

This clone was counted between two and nine times. The CDR3 is CASSVSGLRSYEQYF. The DNA of the CDR3 is TGCGCCAGCAGCGTTAGCGGACTCCGCTCCTACGAGCAGTACTTC. J is TRBJ2-7 and V is TRBV5-1, with D maybe TRBD2 (6 bases). V was clipped by 4 bases and J by 0 bases, with 14 bases between them. Germline values: CDR1 SGHRS, CDR2 YFSETQ. CDR3 length: 15 residues.

The chain combines TRBV7-9 with TRBJ2-5; D gene unclear. With the DNA end fitting TRBJ2-7 better, the J assignment may be wrong. Germline V gene data show CDR1 as SEHNR and CDR2 as FQNEAQ (reference sequence). The CDR3 contains 14 residues. CDR3 in amino acids: CASSASYSSYEQYF. The CDR3 DNA reads as TGTGCCAGCAGCGCGTCTTATTCCTCCTACGAGCAGTACTTC.

This clone has only a few counts. V usage is TRBV5-5 and J usage is TRBJ2-5, with a weak D call TRBD2 (6 bases). The last part of the DNA fits TRBJ2-7 better; the J call may be wrong. Per germline, CDR1 SGHKS and CDR2 YYEKEE (reference sequence). The CDR3 has 14 amino acids. The CDR3 coding sequence is TGTGCCAGCAGCTGGCTCGGCGGGACCTACGAGCAGTACTTC. Amino acid sequence: CASSWLGGTYEQYF.

The chain links TRBV27 to TRBJ2-1, with 13 bases identical to TRBD2. Germline values: CDR1 MNHEY, CDR2 SMNVEV (reference sequence). With V trimmed by 0 bases and J by 6 bases, 2 bases remained unmatched. CDR3 length: 16 amino acids. CDR3 coding DNA: TGTGCCAGCAGTTTATCGGGGACTAGCGGGACCAATGAGCAGTTCTTC. Its protein product is CASSLSGTSGTNEQFF.

The chain employs TRBV10-3 and TRBJ2-5, with 10 bases aligning to TRBD2. Losses at the gene ends were 4 bases for V and 2 bases for J; bases not matched to a gene: 1. Per the germline V gene, CDR1 is ENHRY and CDR2 is SYGVKD. The CDR3 is 14 amino acids. CDR3 coding DNA: TGTGCCATCAGTGCGACTAGCGGGCAAGAGACCCAGTACTTC. Protein product: CAISATSGQETQYF.

The genes are TRBV9 and TRBJ2-1, with 8 bases lining up with TRBD2. The germline V gene encodes CDR1 SGDLS and CDR2 YYNGEE. This CDR3 has 16 amino acids. V was pared by 3 bases and J by 4 bases, with 9 bases of the junction left unmatched. CDR3 residues: CASSAEGTSRYNEQFF. For the CDR3, the DNA is TGTGCCAGCAGCGCGGAGGGGACTAGTCGTTACAATGAGCAGTTCTTC.

The J gene is TRBJ2-1, the V gene TRBV10-3, with 9 bases fitting TRBD2. Germline V gene lookup returns CDR1 ENHRY and CDR2 SYGVKD. With 5 bases clipped from V and 9 bases from J, the junction kept 8 bases outside the gene matches. The CDR3 sequence is 14 residues long. The CDR3 DNA is TGTGCCATCAGTCCGGGACTAGCTCGGGGTGAGCAGTTCTTC. This codes for CAISPGLARGEQFF.

This clone was seen more than once but under ten times. The genes are TRBV19 and TRBJ2-2; 8 nucleotides agree with TRBD2. The CDR3 length is 15 residues. With 3 bases clipped from V and 4 bases from J, the junction kept 4 bases outside the gene matches. Germline assignment: CDR1 LNHDA and CDR2 SQIVND (reference sequence). CDR3: CASSMSSGITGELFF. CDR3 coding DNA: TGTGCCAGTAGTATGAGTAGCGGGATCACCGGGGAGCTGTTTTTT.

J is TRBJ2-5 and V is TRBV5-1; TRBD1 is a possible D gene (5 bases). The CDR3 spans 13 residues. Germline V gene data show CDR1 as SGHRS and CDR2 as YFSETQ. Trimming removed 5 bases at V and 7 bases at J, with 15 bases between. The CDR3: CASRQDPPGTQYF. In DNA form, the CDR3 reads TGCGCCAGCAGACAGGACCCTCCGGGGACCCAGTACTTC.

This chain joins TRBV18 and TRBJ1-6, with D maybe TRBD1 (5 bases). This CDR3 is built from 13 residues. V was pared by 3 bases and J by 12 bases, with 12 bases between. The germline gives CDR1 KGHSH, CDR2 LQKENI. The CDR3 loop reads CASSPEGGGPLHF. The CDR3 DNA is TGTGCCAGCTCACCGGAGGGCGGGGGACCCCTCCACTTT.

The chain uses TRBV7-2 and TRBJ2-1; TRBD1 matches at 7 bases. The germline V gene encodes CDR1 SGHTA and CDR2 FQGNSA. The length of the CDR3 is 15 residues. Trimming cost V 0 bases and J 4 bases; bases outside gene matches: 3. This CDR3 is CASSLARGRYNEQFF. The CDR3 DNA sequence: TGTGCCAGCAGCTTAGCGAGGGGGCGATACAATGAGCAGTTCTTC.